One sample yielded the 29 T cell receptor beta chains listed below, sequenced in a study of post-analysis software for immune sequencing data (dated by TCRdb to between 2014 and 2017). What the research found in general, with its limitations: Roughly 5 TRBV segments, including TRBV5-6, TRBV5-1 and TRBV20-1, were significantly more frequent in patients than controls.

These receptors have no known antigen. The library came from PCR. The data were produced on an Illumina HiSeq 2500. To reduce PCR and sequencing biases, unique molecular identifiers were built into the TCR beta cDNA libraries. The public reads were reprocessed in TCRdb via fastp at Q25 and MiXCR, keeping in-frame beta chains. All rows with the same CDR3 protein become a single entry with the most common DNA and genes. The sample profile shows roughly 800,000 distinct CDR3 sequences; 53% of them were found once. Clones ranked in the top ten supply approximately 4.5% of the sample. The specimen sequenced was blood. These TCRs come from a girl aged 10 to 17 with multiple sclerosis.

This chain joins TRBV20-1 and TRBJ2-3; 12 nucleotides align to TRBD2. From germline, CDR1 is DFQATT and CDR2 SNEGSKA (reference sequence). The trim removed 3 bases at V and 6 bases at J, leaving 13 bases unmatched. This CDR3 is built from 17 residues. The chain's CDR3 is CSASTGLAGGPSDTQYF. As DNA, the CDR3 is TGCAGTGCTAGCACGGGGCTAGCGGGAGGGCCGTCTGATACGCAGTATTTT.

The chain carries TRBV20-1 and TRBJ1-6, with D unresolved. Trimming took 2 bases from V and 7 from J, leaving 12 bases between them. CDR1 and CDR2 from the germline V gene are DFQATT and SNEGSKA (reference sequence). The length of the CDR3 is 14 residues. CDR3 in DNA: TGCAGTGCTAGATACGTCACCGGGAATTCACCCCTCCACTTT. Protein product: CSARYVTGNSPLHF.

This chain connects TRBV29-1 to TRBJ2-7, with 10 bases aligning to TRBD2. Germline V lookup: CDR1 SQVTM, CDR2 ANQGSEA. This CDR3 spans 14 amino acids. The V gene end was trimmed by 6 bases and the J gene end by 2 bases; junction bases not matched to a gene: 7. The CDR3, as DNA: TGCAGCGTAGCTCCCGGGACTAGCGCCTACGAGCAGTACTTC. Translating it yields CSVAPGTSAYEQYF.

The chain employs TRBV20-1 and TRBJ2-5; the D gene is possibly TRBD2 (5 bases). The closer fit of TRBJ2-7 to the DNA end suggests the J call may be wrong. The germline V gene has CDR1 DFQATT and CDR2 SNEGSKA (reference sequence). The CDR3 loop spans 14 amino acids. This chain's CDR3 is CSVTMALRGSEQYF. The CDR3 DNA reads TGCAGTGTTACAATGGCCCTACGGGGATCCGAGCAGTACTTC.

V gene TRBV20-1 combines with J gene TRBJ2-1, with D tentatively TRBD2 (6 bases). Germline CDR1 is DFQATT and CDR2 is SNEGSKA (reference sequence). The CDR3 extends over 16 amino acids. V was clipped by 6 bases and J by 12 bases, with 30 bases between them. This chain's CDR3 is CSAQRSRDFSIGGQFF. CDR3 bases: TGCAGTGCCCAGAGGTCGAGGGACTTTAGCATCGGTGGGCAGTTCTTC.

The rearrangement uses TRBV6-5 and TRBJ2-7, with TRBD2 as a possible D gene (5 bases). The CDR3 is 16 amino acids. The germline gives CDR1 MNHEY, CDR2 SVGAGI. V lost 5 bases to trimming and J lost 7 bases, with 24 bases between them. The CDR3 sequence: CASSSGAPSSYNEQYF. The DNA for the CDR3 is TGTGCCAGCAGTAGCGGAGCTCCGAGCTCCTACAATGAGCAGTACTTC.

V usage is TRBV6-5 and J usage is TRBJ1-6; no clear D gene. The CDR3 runs to 14 residues. V was pared by 6 bases and J by 7 bases, with 13 bases between. Germline CDR1 and CDR2: MNHEY and SVGAGI. CDR3 DNA: TGTGCCAGCAGGGCAGCACGGGAGAATTCACCCCTCCACTTT. This codes for CASRAARENSPLHF.

The rearrangement uses TRBV4-2 and TRBJ2-7; TRBD1 might be the D (6 bases). The V and J ends lost 1 base and 0 bases respectively, with 16 bases between them. This CDR3 is built from 17 residues. Germline lookup yields CDR1 LGHNA and CDR2 YNFKEQ. The CDR3 is CASSQATGIVPSYEQYF. CDR3 in DNA: TGTGCCAGCAGCCAAGCCACAGGGATAGTCCCCTCCTACGAGCAGTACTTC.

This sequence joins TRBV4-1 and TRBJ2-7, with TRBD2 matching 8 bases. The CDR3 has 16 residues. V lost 0 bases and J lost 3; bases outside the gene matches: 7. The germline CDR1 and CDR2 sequences are MGHRA and YSYEKL. CDR3 DNA sequence: TGCGCCAGCAGCCAAGACGGGAGGGGAGCCTTCTACGAGCAGTACTTC. Translation: CASSQDGRGAFYEQYF.

J is TRBJ2-3 and V is TRBV18; D not certain. Between the trimmed V and J ends, which lost 3 bases and 2 bases, there was a span of 15 bases. CDR3 length: 16 residues. Germline values: CDR1 KGHSH, CDR2 LQKENI. DNA for the CDR3: TGTGCCAGCTCACCGGAGACCGCCGAAGACACAGATACGCAGTATTTT. Translating it yields CASSPETAEDTDTQYF. Full variable domain (remainder filled in from reference TRBV18 and TRBJ2-3): NAGVMQNPRHLVRRRGQEARLRCSPMKGHSHVYWYRQLPEEGLKFMVYLQKENIIDESGMPKERFSAEFPKEGPSILRIQQVVRGDSAAYFCASSPETAEDTDTQYFGPGTRLTVL.

The chain has TRBV7-2 and TRBJ2-3; D is ambiguous. The length of the CDR3 is 15 residues. Trimming took off 6 bases at V and 3 bases at J, with 16 bases between the two ends. Germline loops: CDR1 SGHTA, CDR2 FQGNSA. The CDR3: CASRPSRVSTDTQYF. CDR3 DNA sequence: TGTGCCAGCAGGCCCTCCCGGGTTTCGACAGATACGCAGTATTTT. Drawing the rest from reference TRBV7-2 and TRBJ2-3, the complete variable domain is GAGVSQSPSNKVTEKGKDVELRCDPISGHTALYWYRQSLGQGLEFLIYFQGNSAPDKSGLPSDRFSAERTGGSVSTLTIQRTQQEDSAVYLCASRPSRVSTDTQYFGPGTRLTVL.

The rearrangement uses TRBV4-2 and TRBJ2-1, with TRBD2 matching 8 bases. V was pared by 0 bases and J by 2 bases, with 6 bases of the junction left unmatched. CDR3 length: 17 amino acids. The V gene's germline CDR1 is LGHNA and CDR2 YNFKEQ. CDR3 protein: CASSQDSSGRAYNEQFF. CDR3 coding DNA: TGTGCCAGCAGCCAAGATTCATCCGGGAGGGCCTACAATGAGCAGTTCTTC.

As for this clonotype: One end of the junction does not line up with germline, which may come from a read error. The chain's CDR3 is CSATIHQGTQYF. The CDR3 DNA reads as TGCAGTGCTACCATTCATCAAGGGACCCAGTACTTC. The V call is TRBV20-1, the J call TRBJ2-5, with D uncertain. Germline CDR1 is DFQATT and CDR2 is SNEGSKA (reference sequence). The CDR3 has 12 amino acids.

This clonotype was picked up a small number of times. The J gene is TRBJ2-3, the V gene TRBV20-1; unclear D gene. With 6 bases removed from V and 6 bases from J, the gap between germline ends came to 16 bases. Germline values: CDR1 DFQATT, CDR2 SNEGSKA (reference sequence). The CDR3 runs to 13 residues. The CDR3 DNA sequence: TGCAGTGCCAATCGCGACCTCTCGGATACGCAGTATTTT. This encodes CSANRDLSDTQYF.

The rearrangement links TRBV12-3 or TRBV12-4 to TRBJ2-3; 7 bases agree with TRBD1. V was pared by 6 bases and J by 15 bases, with 15 bases of the junction left unmatched. The CDR3 spans 13 residues. CDR3 sequence (DNA): TGTGCCAGCAGAATACTTGGACAGGCTGAGGGATATTTT. Its translation is CASRILGQAEGYF.

This clonotype was detected only once. V usage is TRBV5-1 and J usage is TRBJ2-7, with D perhaps TRBD1 or TRBD2 (5 bases each). The ends were cut back, 3 bases at V and 2 bases at J, with 21 bases in the middle. The CDR3 loop spans 17 amino acids. In germline, CDR1 is SGHRS, CDR2 YFSETQ. The CDR3 nucleotides are TGCGCCAGCAGCTCTTCTTTCACGAGGGGTTATACCTACGAGCAGTACTTC. It codes for CASSSSFTRGYTYEQYF.

This chain links TRBV29-1 with TRBJ1-2; possibly TRBD1 for D (5 bases). The CDR3 extends over 15 amino acids. V was clipped by 3 bases and J by 1 base, with 15 bases between them. Germline values: CDR1 SQVTM, CDR2 ANQGSEA. The CDR3 DNA reads TGCAGCGTTGATTTTGGGGACGCCCGTAACTATGGCTACACCTTC. Protein sequence: CSVDFGDARNYGYTF.

In its sample, this clonotype was seen a few times. This chain joins TRBV21-1 and TRBJ2-1; the table's TRBD1 call for D was not verified on the DNA. TRBV21-1 is a recognized pseudogene. The CDR3 covers 19 residues. DNA of the CDR3: TGTGCCAGCAGCAAAGCGAGGGGCCCCCGGGACCGAATCTACAATGAGCAGTTCTTC. This sequence encodes CASSKARGPRDRIYNEQFF.

This clonotype was observed a handful of times. The chain carries TRBV29-1 and TRBJ2-5; 7 positions match TRBD1. The germline V gene encodes CDR1 SQVTM and CDR2 ANQGSEA. Losses at the gene ends were 8 bases for V and 4 bases for J; bases not matched to a gene: 10. The CDR3 has 13 residues. The CDR3 spells CSSYRGNGETQYF. The CDR3 DNA follows: TGCAGCTCATACAGGGGAAACGGAGAGACCCAGTACTTC.

This chain uses TRBV3-1 with TRBJ2-1; TRBD2 aligns across 8 bases. The germline V gene has CDR1 LGHDT and CDR2 YNNKEL (reference sequence). After removal of 5 bases from V and 6 bases from J, the junction contained 9 bases not matched to a gene. The CDR3 is 15 residues long. In DNA, the CDR3 is TGTGCCAGCAGCAGAGCGGGAGTTGGGCCCAATGAGCAGTTCTTC. Its protein is CASSRAGVGPNEQFF.

J is TRBJ2-5 and V is TRBV11-2; TRBD2 agrees at 10 bases. The CDR3 is 14 residues long. Germline V gene data show CDR1 as SGHAT and CDR2 as FQNNGV. J gave up 11 bases and V 5 bases, and 11 bases lay outside the gene matches. CDR3 sequence reads: CASSPLAGVREQYF. In nucleotides, the CDR3 is TGTGCCAGCAGCCCCCTAGCGGGAGTACGTGAGCAGTACTTC.

This clonotype was seen a handful of times. The chain joins TRBV7-2 to TRBJ2-3; D is ambiguous. CDR3 length equals 12 residues. Germline CDR1 reads SGHTA; CDR2 reads FQGNSA. Trimming removed 6 bases from V and 6 bases from J, with 10 bases in between. The CDR3 region has the DNA TGTGCCAGCAGTTCGACCCGCGATACGCAGTATTTT. The encoded protein is CASSSTRDTQYF.

The chain recombines TRBV3-1 with TRBJ2-7; 7 bases are a match to TRBD2. The V segment lost 0 bases and the J segment 2 bases; nucleotides outside the gene matches: 4. Looked up from germline, CDR1 is LGHDT and CDR2 is YNNKEL (reference sequence). CDR3 length equals 15 residues. CDR3 DNA: TGTGCCAGCAGCCAAGATGGAGGGAGGGCCTACGAGCAGTACTTC. It codes for CASSQDGGRAYEQYF.

This chain links TRBV5-1 with TRBJ2-3; D unresolved. The CDR3 consists of 14 residues. Germline lookup yields CDR1 SGHRS and CDR2 YFSETQ. Trimming cost V 4 bases and J 2 bases, with 11 bases left between them. CDR3 region: CASSQDGATDTQYF. The CDR3 DNA follows: TGCGCCAGCAGCCAGGACGGAGCCACAGATACGCAGTATTTT. The full variable domain, its missing parts supplied by reference TRBV5-1 and TRBJ2-3, is KAGVTQTPRYLIKTRGQQVTLSCSPISGHRSVSWYQQTPGQGLQFLFEYFSETQRNKGNFPGRFSGRQFSNSRSEMNVSTLELGDSALYLCASSQDGATDTQYFGPGTRLTVL.

The chain uses TRBV20-1 and TRBJ1-5; possibly TRBD1 for D (5 bases). V was shortened by 5 bases and J by 4 bases, with 9 bases between the two germline ends. Germline CDR1 is DFQATT and CDR2 is SNEGSKA (reference sequence). This CDR3 contains 12 residues. The CDR3 region is CSAVDRNQPQHF. Written as DNA, the CDR3 is TGCAGTGCTGTTGACAGAAATCAGCCCCAGCATTTT.

The rearrangement uses TRBV29-1 and TRBJ2-1; a possible D gene is TRBD2 (5 bases). The tail of the sequence fits TRBJ2-7 better, so the J call may be wrong. The germline gives CDR1 SQVTM, CDR2 ANQGSEA. The CDR3 totals 13 residues. CDR3 DNA: TGCAGCGTTGAACCCGGAGGTTTGTCCGAGCAGTACTTC. It specifies CSVEPGGLSEQYF.

This clonotype was seen more than once but under ten times. The rearrangement joins TRBV7-3 to TRBJ2-3; D remains unclear. Trimming took off 5 bases at V and 0 bases at J, with 9 bases between the two ends. The CDR3 is 14 amino acids. The germline CDR1 and CDR2 sequences are SGHTA and FQGTGA. This chain's CDR3 is CASSMGRSTDTQYF. The DNA for the CDR3 is TGTGCCAGCAGCATGGGCCGAAGCACAGATACGCAGTATTTT.

This rearrangement joins TRBV7-3 to TRBJ2-1; D is perhaps TRBD2 (5 bases). The CDR3 is made up of 14 amino acids. The germline V gene has CDR1 SGHTA and CDR2 FQGTGA. V gave up 4 bases and J gave up 0 bases, with 7 bases separating them. This CDR3 reads CASSSAGSYNEQFF. CDR3 coding DNA: TGTGCCAGCAGCTCGGCGGGCTCCTACAATGAGCAGTTCTTC.

For this clonotype: Its ends do not fully match the called genes, so a read error is possible. The chain recombines TRBV20-1 with TRBJ2-5; 8 positions match TRBD2. Germline V gives CDR1 DFQATT, CDR2 SNEGSKA (reference sequence). The CDR3 spans 11 residues. The CDR3 coding sequence is TGCAGGGCTAGAACGAGCGGGAGTGAGTACTTC. Translated: CRARTSGSEYF.